The source of this T cell receptor (beta chain) is a study of post-analysis software for immune sequencing data. Overall study results and limits: Normalized Chao1 diversity was significantly lower in multiple sclerosis patients than in controls. Pronounced co-clustering by F measure was evident among identically batched samples. Higher frequency in patients than in controls was seen for several TRBV segments, with TRBV5-6, TRBV5-1 and TRBV20-1 among them.

Germline-derived CDR1 and CDR2 are DFQATT and SNEGSKA (reference sequence). This CDR3 comprises 16 residues. V was shortened by 0 bases and J by 4 bases, with 18 bases between the two germline ends. Unique molecular identifiers were present in the TCR beta cDNA libraries. Some 500,000 cDNA molecules were obtained per 1 to 10 million input T cells. TCRdb passed the PCR reads through MiXCR, listing each CDR3 protein once. Among hundreds of thousands of distinct CDR3 sequences, 25% to 30% were seen once, and the ten largest hold more than 0.45%. In the case of this clonotype: Its matching antigen is unknown.

The chain has TRBV20-1 and TRBJ1-2; possible D gene TRBD1, 5 bases. The source is a girl aged 10-17 years with multiple sclerosis. Sequenced material: blood. The CDR3 region has the DNA TGCAGTGCTAGAGATGCGTCGGGGGGAGCAGGCTATGGCTACACCTTC. This encodes CSARDASGGAGYGYTF.